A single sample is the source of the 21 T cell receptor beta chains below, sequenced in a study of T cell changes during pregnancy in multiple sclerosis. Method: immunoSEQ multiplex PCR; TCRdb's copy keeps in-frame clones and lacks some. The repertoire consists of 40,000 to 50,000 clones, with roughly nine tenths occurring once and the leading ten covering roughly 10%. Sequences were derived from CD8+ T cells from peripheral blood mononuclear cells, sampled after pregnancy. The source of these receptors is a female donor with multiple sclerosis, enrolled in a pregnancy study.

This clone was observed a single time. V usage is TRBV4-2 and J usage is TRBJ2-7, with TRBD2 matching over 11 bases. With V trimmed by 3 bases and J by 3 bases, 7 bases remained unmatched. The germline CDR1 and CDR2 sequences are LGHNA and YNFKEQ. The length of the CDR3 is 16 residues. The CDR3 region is CASSHLPGTSGYEQYF. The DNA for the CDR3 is TGTGCCAGCAGCCACCTCCCGGGGACTAGCGGCTACGAGCAGTACTTC.

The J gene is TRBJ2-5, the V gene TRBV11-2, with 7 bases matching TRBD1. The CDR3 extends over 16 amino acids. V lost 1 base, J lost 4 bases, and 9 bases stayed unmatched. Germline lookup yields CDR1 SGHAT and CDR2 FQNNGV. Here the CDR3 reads CASSLAGDSWVETQYF. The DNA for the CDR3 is TGTGCCAGCAGCTTAGCAGGGGACAGCTGGGTAGAGACCCAGTACTTC.

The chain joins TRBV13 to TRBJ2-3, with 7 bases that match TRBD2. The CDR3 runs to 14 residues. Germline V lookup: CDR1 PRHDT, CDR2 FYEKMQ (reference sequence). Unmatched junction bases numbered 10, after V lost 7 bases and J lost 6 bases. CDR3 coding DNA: TGTGCCAGCACCCTAGGGAGGGAGGGGGATACGCAGTATTTT. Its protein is CASTLGREGDTQYF.

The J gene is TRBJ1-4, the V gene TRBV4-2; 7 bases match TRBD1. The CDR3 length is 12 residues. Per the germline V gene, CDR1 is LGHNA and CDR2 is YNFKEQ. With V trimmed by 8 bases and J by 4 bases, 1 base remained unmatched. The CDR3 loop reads CASQGDNEKLFF. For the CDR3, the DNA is TGTGCCAGCCAGGGGGATAATGAAAAACTGTTTTTT.

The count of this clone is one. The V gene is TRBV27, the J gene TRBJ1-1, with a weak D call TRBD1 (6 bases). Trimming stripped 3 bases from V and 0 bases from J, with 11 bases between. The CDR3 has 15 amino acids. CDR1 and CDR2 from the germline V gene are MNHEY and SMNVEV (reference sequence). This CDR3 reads CASSFGGGMNTEAFF. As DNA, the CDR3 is TGTGCCAGCAGTTTTGGGGGCGGTATGAACACTGAAGCTTTCTTT.

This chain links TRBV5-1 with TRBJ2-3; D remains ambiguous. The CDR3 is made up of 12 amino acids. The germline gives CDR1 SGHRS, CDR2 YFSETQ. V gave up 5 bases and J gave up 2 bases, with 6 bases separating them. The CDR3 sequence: CASRADTDTQYF. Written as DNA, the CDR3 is TGCGCCAGCAGGGCGGACACAGATACGCAGTATTTT.

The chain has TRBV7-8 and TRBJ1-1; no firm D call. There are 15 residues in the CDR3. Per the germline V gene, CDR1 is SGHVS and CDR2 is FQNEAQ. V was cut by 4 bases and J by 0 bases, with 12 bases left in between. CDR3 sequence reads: CASSSLGVLNTEAFF. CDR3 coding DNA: TGTGCCAGCAGCTCCCTCGGGGTCCTGAACACTGAAGCTTTCTTT.

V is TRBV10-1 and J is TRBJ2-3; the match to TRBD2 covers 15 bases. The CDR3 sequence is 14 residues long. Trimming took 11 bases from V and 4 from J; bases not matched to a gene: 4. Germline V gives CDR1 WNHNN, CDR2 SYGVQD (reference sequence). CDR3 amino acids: CAGLAGGPPDTQYF. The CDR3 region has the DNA TGCGCCGGACTAGCGGGGGGGCCCCCAGATACGCAGTATTTT.

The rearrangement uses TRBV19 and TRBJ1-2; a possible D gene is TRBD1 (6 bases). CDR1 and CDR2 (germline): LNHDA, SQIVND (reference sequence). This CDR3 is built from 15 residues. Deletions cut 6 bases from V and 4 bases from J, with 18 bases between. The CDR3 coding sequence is TGTGCCAGTAGCCCAGCCCTGACAGGACGCTATGGCTACACCTTC. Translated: CASSPALTGRYGYTF.

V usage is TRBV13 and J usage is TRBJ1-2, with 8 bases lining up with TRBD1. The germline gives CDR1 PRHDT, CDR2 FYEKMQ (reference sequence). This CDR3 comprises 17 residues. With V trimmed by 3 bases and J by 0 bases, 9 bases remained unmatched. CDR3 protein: CASSFPTRDRSNYGYTF. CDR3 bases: TGTGCCAGCAGCTTTCCTACCCGGGACAGGTCTAACTATGGCTACACCTTC.

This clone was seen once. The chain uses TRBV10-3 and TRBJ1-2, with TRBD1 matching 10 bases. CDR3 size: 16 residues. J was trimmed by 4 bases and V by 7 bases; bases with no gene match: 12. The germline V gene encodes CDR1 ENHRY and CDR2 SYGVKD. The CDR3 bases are TGTGCCATCACCGAACTGGGACAGGGGATTTCCTATGGCTACACCTTC. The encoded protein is CAITELGQGISYGYTF.

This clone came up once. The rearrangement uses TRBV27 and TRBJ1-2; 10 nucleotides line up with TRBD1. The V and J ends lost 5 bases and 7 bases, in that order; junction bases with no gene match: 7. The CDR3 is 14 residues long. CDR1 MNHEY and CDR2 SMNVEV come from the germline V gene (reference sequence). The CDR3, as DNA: TGTGCCAGCAGTCACCAGGGACAGGGGTTTGGCTACACCTTC. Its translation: CASSHQGQGFGYTF.

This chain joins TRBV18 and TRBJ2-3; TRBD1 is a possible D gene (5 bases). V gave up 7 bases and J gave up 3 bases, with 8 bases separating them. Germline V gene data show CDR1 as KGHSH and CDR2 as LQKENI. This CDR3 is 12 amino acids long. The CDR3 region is CASWGLTDTQYF. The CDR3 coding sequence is TGTGCCAGCTGGGGCTTGACAGATACGCAGTATTTT.

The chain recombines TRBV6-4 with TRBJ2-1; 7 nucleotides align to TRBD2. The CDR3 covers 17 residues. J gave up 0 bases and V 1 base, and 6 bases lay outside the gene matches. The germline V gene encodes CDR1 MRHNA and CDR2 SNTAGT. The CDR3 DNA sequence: TGTGCCAGCAGTGACTGGTTTTGGGGGGGCTCCTACAATGAGCAGTTCTTC. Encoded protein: CASSDWFWGGSYNEQFF.

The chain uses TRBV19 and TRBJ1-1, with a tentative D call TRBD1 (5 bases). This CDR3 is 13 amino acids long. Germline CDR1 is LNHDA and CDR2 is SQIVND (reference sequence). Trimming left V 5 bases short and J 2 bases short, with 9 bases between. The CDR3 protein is CASSVGGNTEAFF. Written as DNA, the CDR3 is TGTGCCAGTAGTGTCGGGGGAAACACTGAAGCTTTCTTT. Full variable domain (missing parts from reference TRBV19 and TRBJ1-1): DGGITQSPKYLFRKEGQNVTLSCEQNLNHDAMYWYRQDPGQGLRLIYYSQIVNDFQKGDIAEGYSVSREKKESFPLTVTSAQKNPTAFYLCASSVGGNTEAFFGQGTRLTVV.

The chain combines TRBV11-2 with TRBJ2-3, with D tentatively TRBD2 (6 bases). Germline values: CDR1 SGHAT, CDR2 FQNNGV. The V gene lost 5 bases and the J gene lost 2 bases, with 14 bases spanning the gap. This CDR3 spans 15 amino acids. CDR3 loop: CASSPEGLTTDTQYF. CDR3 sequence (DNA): TGTGCCAGCAGCCCGGAGGGGCTTACCACAGATACGCAGTATTTT.

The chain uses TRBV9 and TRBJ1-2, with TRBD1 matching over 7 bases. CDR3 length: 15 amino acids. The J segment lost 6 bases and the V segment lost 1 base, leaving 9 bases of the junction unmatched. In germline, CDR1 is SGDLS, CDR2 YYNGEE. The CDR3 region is CASSVPGQMIDGYTF. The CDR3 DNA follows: TGTGCCAGCAGCGTACCGGGACAGATGATAGATGGCTACACCTTC.

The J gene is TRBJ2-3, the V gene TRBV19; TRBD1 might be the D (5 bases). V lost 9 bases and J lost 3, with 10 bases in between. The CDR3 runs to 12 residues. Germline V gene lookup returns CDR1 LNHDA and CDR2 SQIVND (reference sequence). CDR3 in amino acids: CASRDSTDTQYF. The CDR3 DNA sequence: TGTGCCAGCAGGGATTCGACAGATACGCAGTATTTT. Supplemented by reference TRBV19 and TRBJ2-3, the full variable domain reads DGGITQSPKYLFRKEGQNVTLSCEQNLNHDAMYWYRQDPGQGLRLIYYSQIVNDFQKGDIAEGYSVSREKKESFPLTVTSAQKNPTAFYLCASRDSTDTQYFGPGTRLTVL.

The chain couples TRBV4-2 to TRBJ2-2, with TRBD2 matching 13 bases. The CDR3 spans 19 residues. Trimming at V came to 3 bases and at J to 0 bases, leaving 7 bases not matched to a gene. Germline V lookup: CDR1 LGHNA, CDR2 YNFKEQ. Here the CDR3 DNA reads TGTGCCAGCAGCCAGGTGGGACTAGCGGGGCGAACGAACACCGGGGAGCTGTTTTTT. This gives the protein CASSQVGLAGRTNTGELFF.

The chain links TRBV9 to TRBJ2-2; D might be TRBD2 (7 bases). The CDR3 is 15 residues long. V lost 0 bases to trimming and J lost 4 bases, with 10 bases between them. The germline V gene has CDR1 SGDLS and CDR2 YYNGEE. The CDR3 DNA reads TGTGCCAGCAGCGTAGGGGGGGGCCCCACCGGGGAGCTGTTTTTT. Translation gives CASSVGGGPTGELFF.

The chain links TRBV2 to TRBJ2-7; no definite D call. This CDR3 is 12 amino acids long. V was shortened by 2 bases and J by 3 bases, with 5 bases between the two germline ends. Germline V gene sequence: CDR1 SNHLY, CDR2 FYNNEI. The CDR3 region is CASSESGYEQYF. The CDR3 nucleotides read TGTGCCAGCAGTGAATCAGGCTACGAGCAGTACTTC.